Following are 8 T cell receptor beta chains from one sample sequenced in a study of regulatory T cells in long-lasting Graves disease. As to time point: newly diagnosed GD, antithyroid drugs for less than 3 months. RNA extracted from PBMCs served as the sequencing template. Assembly of TCR beta libraries relied on iRepertoire HTBI primers together with Arm-PCR of CDR3 regions. TCRdb analysed the multiplex PCR reads with MiXCR anew, one entry per CDR3 protein. The profile shows approximately 400,000 distinct CDR3 sequences, 15% of them singletons. A further study also used this sample, focusing on T cells in Graves' hyperthyroidism and ophthalmopathy.

The sequences come from peripheral blood mononuclear cells (PBMCs), collected at new diagnosis, from a patient treated with antithyroid drugs. The receptors were sampled from a woman younger than 45 with Graves disease.

In this sample, this clonotype turned up a few times. This chain connects TRBV10-3 to TRBJ2-1; D perhaps matches TRBD2 (5 bases). Germline-derived CDR1 and CDR2 are ENHRY and SYGVKD. This CDR3 is 11 amino acids long. The V and J ends lost 7 bases and 10 bases respectively, with 11 bases between them. The CDR3 reads CAITAGGEQFF. CDR3 bases: TGTGCCATCACAGCAGGCGGGGAGCAGTTCTTC.

This clonotype was seen many times. The chain carries TRBV18 and TRBJ2-5; possible D gene TRBD2, 5 bases. Trimming pared 10 bases from V and 1 base from J, leaving 13 bases between. Germline V CDR1 and CDR2: KGHSH, LQKENI. This CDR3 spans 13 amino acids. The CDR3 DNA is TGTGCCACGGTCCATAGCGTCCAAGAGACCCAGTACTTC. It translates to CATVHSVQETQYF.

This clonotype was found many times. This chain connects TRBV24-1 to TRBJ1-1; the D gene is possibly TRBD1 (6 bases). The CDR3 consists of 15 residues. Per the germline V gene, CDR1 is KGHDR and CDR2 is SFDVKD. The V gene lost 4 bases and the J gene lost 3 bases, with 14 bases spanning the gap. The CDR3 bases are TGTGCCACCAGTGACTCGACAGGCGAGGACACTGAAGCTTTCTTT. It specifies CATSDSTGEDTEAFF.

In this sample, this clonotype turned up a few times. The chain has TRBV7-8 and TRBJ1-2; D not resolved. CDR1 is SGHVS and CDR2 is FQNEAQ in the germline V gene. V lost 5 bases to trimming and J lost 8 bases, with 15 bases between them. The CDR3 is 13 residues long. CDR3 nucleotides: TGTGCCAGCAGCCCGACCACCCAACCCGGCTACACCTTC. It encodes CASSPTTQPGYTF.

This clonotype was seen repeatedly, ten times or more. This chain connects TRBV4-1 to TRBJ2-3; weak D call: TRBD2 (5 bases). CDR1 and CDR2 (germline): MGHRA, YSYEKL. Between the trimmed V and J ends, which lost 0 bases and 9 bases, there was a span of 16 bases. The CDR3 is 15 residues long. As DNA, the CDR3 is TGCGCCAGCAGCCAAGATCCGACTAAGCGGTGGACGCAGTATTTT. Translated: CASSQDPTKRWTQYF.

As to this clonotype: One base away lies a much larger clone, so this may be a sequencing read error. The chain has TRBV30 and TRBJ2-2, with 12 bases that match TRBD2. V lost 2 bases and J lost 11; bases outside the gene matches: 9. Germline CDR1 GTSNPN, CDR2 SVGIG (reference sequence). The CDR3 runs to 15 residues. CDR3: CAWSTRLAGVGELFF. In nucleotides, the CDR3 is TGTGCCTGGAGTACCCGACTAGCGGGAGTTGGCGAGCTGTTTTTT.

In this sample, this clonotype turned up many times. V usage is TRBV6-1 and J usage is TRBJ1-3; a possible D gene is TRBD1 (5 bases). The CDR3 length is 17 residues. The germline CDR1 and CDR2 sequences are MNHNS and SASEGT. V dropped 11 bases and J dropped 3 bases, with 26 bases sitting between them. The CDR3 here is CASSGAAGGFGGNTIYF. In nucleotides, the CDR3 is TGTGCCTCCTCTGGGGCAGCGGGTGGTTTCGGTGGAAACACCATATATTTT.

This clonotype was counted ten times or more. J is TRBJ1-1 and V is TRBV3-1; 7 bases align to TRBD1. The CDR3 is made up of 14 amino acids. Germline-derived CDR1 and CDR2 are LGHDT and YNNKEL (reference sequence). With V trimmed by 2 bases and J by 2 bases, 2 bases remained unmatched. This chain's CDR3 is CASSQRQGNTEAFF. CDR3 coding DNA: TGTGCCAGCAGCCAACGACAGGGAAACACTGAAGCTTTCTTT.